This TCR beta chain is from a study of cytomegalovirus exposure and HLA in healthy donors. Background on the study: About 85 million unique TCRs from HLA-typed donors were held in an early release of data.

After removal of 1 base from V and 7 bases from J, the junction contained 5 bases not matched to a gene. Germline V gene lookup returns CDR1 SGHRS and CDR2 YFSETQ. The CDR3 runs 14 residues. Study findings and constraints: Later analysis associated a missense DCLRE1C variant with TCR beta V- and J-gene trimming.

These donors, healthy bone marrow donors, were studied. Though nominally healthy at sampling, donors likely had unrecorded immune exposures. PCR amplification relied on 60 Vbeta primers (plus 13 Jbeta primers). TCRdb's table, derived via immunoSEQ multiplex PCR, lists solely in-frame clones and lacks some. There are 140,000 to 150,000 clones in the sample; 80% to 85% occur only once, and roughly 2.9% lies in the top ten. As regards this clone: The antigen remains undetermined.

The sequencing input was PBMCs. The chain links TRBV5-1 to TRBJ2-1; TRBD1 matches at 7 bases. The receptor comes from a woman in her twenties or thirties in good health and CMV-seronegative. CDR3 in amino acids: CASSLTGQWNEQFF. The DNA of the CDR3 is TGCGCCAGCAGCTTGACGGGACAGTGGAATGAGCAGTTCTTC.